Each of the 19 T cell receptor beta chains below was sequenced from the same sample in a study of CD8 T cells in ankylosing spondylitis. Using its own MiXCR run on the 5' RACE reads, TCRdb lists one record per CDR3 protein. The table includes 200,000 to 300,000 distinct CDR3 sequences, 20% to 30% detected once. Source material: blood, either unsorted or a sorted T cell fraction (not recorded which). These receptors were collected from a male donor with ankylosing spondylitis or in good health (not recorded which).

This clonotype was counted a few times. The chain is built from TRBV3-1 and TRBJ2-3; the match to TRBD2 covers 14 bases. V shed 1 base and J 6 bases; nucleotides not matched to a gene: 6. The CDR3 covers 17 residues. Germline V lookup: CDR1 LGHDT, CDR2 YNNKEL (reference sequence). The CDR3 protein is CASSQGLAGGPRDTQYF. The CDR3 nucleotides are TGTGCCAGCAGCCAAGGACTAGCGGGGGGGCCTAGGGATACGCAGTATTTT.

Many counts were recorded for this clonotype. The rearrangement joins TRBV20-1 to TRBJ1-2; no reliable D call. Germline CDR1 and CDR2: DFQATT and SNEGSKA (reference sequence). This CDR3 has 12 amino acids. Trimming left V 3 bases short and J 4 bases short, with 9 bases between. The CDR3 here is CSASADLYGYTF. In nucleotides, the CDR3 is TGCAGTGCTAGCGCCGACCTCTATGGCTACACCTTC.

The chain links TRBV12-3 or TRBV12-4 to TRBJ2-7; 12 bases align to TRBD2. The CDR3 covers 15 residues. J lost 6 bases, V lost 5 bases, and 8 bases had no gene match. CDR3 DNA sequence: TGTGCCAGCAGTGGGAGACTAGCGGGGGTCGCCGAGCAGTACTTC. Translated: CASSGRLAGVAEQYF.

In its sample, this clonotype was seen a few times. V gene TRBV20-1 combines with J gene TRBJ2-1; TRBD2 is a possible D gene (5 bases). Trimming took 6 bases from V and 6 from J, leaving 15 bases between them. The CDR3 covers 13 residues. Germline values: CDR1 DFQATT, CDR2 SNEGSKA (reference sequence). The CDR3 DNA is TGCAGTGCATTATTACTAGGCATCAATGAGCAGTTCTTC. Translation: CSALLLGINEQFF.

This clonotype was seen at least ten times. In DNA, the CDR3 is TGTGCCAGCAGTACACTCAGGGGGTTAGGCTATGGCTACACCTTC. Protein sequence: CASSTLRGLGYGYTF. The genes are TRBV12-3 or TRBV12-4 and TRBJ1-2, with TRBD1 matching over 7 bases. This CDR3 comprises 15 residues. J lost 4 bases, V lost 5 bases, and 10 bases had no gene match.

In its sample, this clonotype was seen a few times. The DNA for the CDR3 is TGCGCCAGCAGCCAAGATAGCCCGACAGGGAGAGAGCAGTACTTC. Its translation: CASSQDSPTGREQYF. The genes are TRBV4-1 and TRBJ2-7; TRBD1 matches at 7 bases. CDR1 is MGHRA, CDR2 YSYEKL, per germline. V was clipped by 0 bases and J by 7 bases; unmatched bases: 9. This CDR3 is built from 15 residues.

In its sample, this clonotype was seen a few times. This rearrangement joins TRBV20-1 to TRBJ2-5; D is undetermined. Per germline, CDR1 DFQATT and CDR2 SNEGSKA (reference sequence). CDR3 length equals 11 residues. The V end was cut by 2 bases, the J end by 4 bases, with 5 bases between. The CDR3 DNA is TGCAGTGCTAGAATCTTAGAGACCCAGTACTTC. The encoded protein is CSARILETQYF.

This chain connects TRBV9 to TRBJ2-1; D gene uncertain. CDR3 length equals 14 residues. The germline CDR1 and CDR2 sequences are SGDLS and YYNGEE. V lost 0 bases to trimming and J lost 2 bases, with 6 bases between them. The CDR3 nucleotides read TGTGCCAGCAGCGTAGGCACCACCTACAATGAGCAGTTCTTC. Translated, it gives CASSVGTTYNEQFF.

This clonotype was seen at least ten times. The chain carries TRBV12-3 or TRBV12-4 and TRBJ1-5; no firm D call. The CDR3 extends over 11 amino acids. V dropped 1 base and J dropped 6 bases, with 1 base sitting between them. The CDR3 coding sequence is TGTGCCAGCAGTTTAGGTCAGCCCCAGCATTTT. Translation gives CASSLGQPQHF.

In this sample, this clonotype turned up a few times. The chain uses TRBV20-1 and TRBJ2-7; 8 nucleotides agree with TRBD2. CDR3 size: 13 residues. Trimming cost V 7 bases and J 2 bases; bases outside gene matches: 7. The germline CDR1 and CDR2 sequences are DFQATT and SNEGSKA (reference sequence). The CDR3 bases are TGCAGTGTGGGTGGCGGGGGGCCCTACGAGCAGTACTTC. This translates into CSVGGGGPYEQYF.

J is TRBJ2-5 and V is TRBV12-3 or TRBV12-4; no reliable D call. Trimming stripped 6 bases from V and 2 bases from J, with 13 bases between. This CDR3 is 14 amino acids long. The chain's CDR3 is CASSPNTLQETQYF. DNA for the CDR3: TGTGCCAGCAGCCCAAATACCCTTCAAGAGACCCAGTACTTC.

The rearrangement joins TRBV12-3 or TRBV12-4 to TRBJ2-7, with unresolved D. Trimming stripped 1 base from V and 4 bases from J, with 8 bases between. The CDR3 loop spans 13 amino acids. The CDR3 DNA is TGTGCCAGCAGTTTAGGGTCGCAGTACGAGCAGTACTTC. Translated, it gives CASSLGSQYEQYF.

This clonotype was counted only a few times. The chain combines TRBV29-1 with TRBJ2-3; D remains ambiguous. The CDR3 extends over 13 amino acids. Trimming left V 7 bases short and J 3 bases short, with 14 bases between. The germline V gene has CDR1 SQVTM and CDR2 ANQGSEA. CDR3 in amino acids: CSDSPGRTDTQYF. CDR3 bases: TGCAGCGATTCCCCCGGGCGTACAGATACGCAGTATTTT.

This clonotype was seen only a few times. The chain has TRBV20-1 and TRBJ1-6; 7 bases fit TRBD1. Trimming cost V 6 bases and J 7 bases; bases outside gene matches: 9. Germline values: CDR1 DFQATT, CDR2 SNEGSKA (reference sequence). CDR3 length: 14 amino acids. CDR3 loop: CSAGTGAPNSPLHF. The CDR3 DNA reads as TGCAGTGCAGGAACAGGGGCACCCAATTCACCCCTCCACTTT.

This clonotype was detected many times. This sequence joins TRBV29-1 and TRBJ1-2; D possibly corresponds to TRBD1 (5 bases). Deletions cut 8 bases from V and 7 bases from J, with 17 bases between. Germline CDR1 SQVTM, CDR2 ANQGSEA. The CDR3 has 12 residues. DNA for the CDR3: TGCAGCCTGACGGCGGGGCAGTCTGGCTACACCTTC. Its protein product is CSLTAGQSGYTF.

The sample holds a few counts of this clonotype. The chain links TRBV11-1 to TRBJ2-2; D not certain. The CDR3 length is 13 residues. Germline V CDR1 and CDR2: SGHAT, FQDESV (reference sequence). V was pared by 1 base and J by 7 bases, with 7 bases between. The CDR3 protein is CASSLVSNGELFF. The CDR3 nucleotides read TGTGCCAGCAGCTTAGTGTCCAACGGGGAGCTGTTTTTT.

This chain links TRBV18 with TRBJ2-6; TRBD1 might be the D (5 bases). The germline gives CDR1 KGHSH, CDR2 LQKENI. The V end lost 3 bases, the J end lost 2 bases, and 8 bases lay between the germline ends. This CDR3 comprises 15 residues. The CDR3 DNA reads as TGTGCCAGCTCACCGGTAGGGGCTGGGGCCAACGTCCTGACTTTC. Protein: CASSPVGAGANVLTF.

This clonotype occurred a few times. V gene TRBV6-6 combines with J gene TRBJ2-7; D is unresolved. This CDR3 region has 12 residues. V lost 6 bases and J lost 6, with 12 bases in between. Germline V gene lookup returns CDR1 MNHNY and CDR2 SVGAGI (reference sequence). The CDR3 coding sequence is TGTGCCAGCAGCCCGGCAGCATTCGAGCAGTACTTC. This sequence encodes CASSPAAFEQYF.

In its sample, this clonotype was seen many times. As DNA, the CDR3 is TGTGCCAGCAGCTTAGTACAGTTAGCCAAAAACATTCAGTACTTC. Translating it yields CASSLVQLAKNIQYF. The chain is built from TRBV7-2 and TRBJ2-4; D call uncertain. V was trimmed by 1 base and J by 0 bases, leaving 7 bases between them. Germline assignment: CDR1 SGHTA and CDR2 FQGNSA. The CDR3 runs 15 residues. Combining the CDR3 with reference TRBV7-2 and TRBJ2-4 gives the whole variable domain GAGVSQSPSNKVTEKGKDVELRCDPISGHTALYWYRQSLGQGLEFLIYFQGNSAPDKSGLPSDRFSAERTGGSVSTLTIQRTQQEDSAVYLCASSLVQLAKNIQYFGAGTRLSVL.